This entry lists 4 T cell receptor beta chains sequenced from one sample in a study of blood T cell repertoires in COVID-19. Sequenced by immunoSEQ multiplex PCR; TCRdb stores in-frame clones only, minus some. The table shows around 330,000 clones, with roughly 90% occurring only once. Material for sequencing was peripheral blood. The origin of the receptors is a woman aged 45-65 years with active or convalescent COVID-19.

The chain employs TRBV7-8 and TRBJ1-2; 8 bases align to TRBD1. Germline V lookup: CDR1 SGHVS, CDR2 FQNEAQ. With V trimmed by 5 bases and J by 5 bases, 10 bases remained unmatched. The CDR3 contains 15 residues. CDR3 residues: CASSPGQGGPYGYTF. In DNA form, the CDR3 reads TGTGCCAGCAGCCCCGGACAGGGAGGGCCATATGGCTACACCTTC.

There are a few counts of this clone. The rearrangement uses TRBV19 and TRBJ1-2; D may be TRBD1 (5 bases). Germline-derived CDR1 and CDR2 are LNHDA and SQIVND (reference sequence). The V end lost 6 bases, the J end lost 13 bases, and 27 bases lay between the germline ends. The CDR3 contains 15 residues. CDR3 nucleotides: TGTGCCAGTAGGCTCGACGACAAAAGCCAGGGTATTCTCACCTTC. Translated, it gives CASRLDDKSQGILTF.

This sequence joins TRBV20-1 and TRBJ1-2; D unclear. The V and J ends lost 3 bases and 4 bases respectively, with 9 bases between them. Germline V lookup: CDR1 DFQATT, CDR2 SNEGSKA (reference sequence). The CDR3 has 12 residues. CDR3 in amino acids: CSASGGVYGYTF. CDR3 sequence (DNA): TGCAGTGCTAGTGGCGGGGTCTATGGCTACACCTTC.

The V call is TRBV5-1, the J call TRBJ2-3, with D perhaps TRBD1 (5 bases). This CDR3 has 15 amino acids. The ends were cut back, 3 bases at V and 3 bases at J, with 14 bases in the middle. Germline V gene sequence: CDR1 SGHRS, CDR2 YFSETQ. In nucleotides, the CDR3 is TGCGCCAGCAGCTCCGGACAACTCGGGACAGATACGCAGTATTTT. Amino acid sequence: CASSSGQLGTDTQYF.